This TCR beta chain was sequenced in a study of cytomegalovirus exposure and HLA in healthy donors. Study-wide points: A later analysis showed that HLA-associated TCR beta chains had undergone more clonal expansion than equally common others.

Remarks on this clone: Its antigen is not identified.

Primers included in the PCR were 60 Vbeta and 13 Jbeta primers. The method was immunoSEQ multiplex PCR; TCRdb's version includes in-frame clones alone and lacks a portion of them. The repertoire holds roughly 160,000 clones, with approximately 84% as singletons. V lost 4 bases to trimming and J lost 6 bases, with 12 bases between them. The germline gives CDR1 LNHDA, CDR2 SQIVND (reference sequence). The CDR3 has 14 residues. The source material was PBMCs. This chain links TRBV19 with TRBJ2-2, with TRBD2 as a possible D gene (5 bases). The origin of this receptor is a woman between 50 and 59 years old in good health and CMV-seropositive. The CDR3 coding sequence is TGTGCCAGTAGTACCGAGGGCCGGTCCGGGGAGCTGTTTTTT. Translation: CASSTEGRSGELFF.